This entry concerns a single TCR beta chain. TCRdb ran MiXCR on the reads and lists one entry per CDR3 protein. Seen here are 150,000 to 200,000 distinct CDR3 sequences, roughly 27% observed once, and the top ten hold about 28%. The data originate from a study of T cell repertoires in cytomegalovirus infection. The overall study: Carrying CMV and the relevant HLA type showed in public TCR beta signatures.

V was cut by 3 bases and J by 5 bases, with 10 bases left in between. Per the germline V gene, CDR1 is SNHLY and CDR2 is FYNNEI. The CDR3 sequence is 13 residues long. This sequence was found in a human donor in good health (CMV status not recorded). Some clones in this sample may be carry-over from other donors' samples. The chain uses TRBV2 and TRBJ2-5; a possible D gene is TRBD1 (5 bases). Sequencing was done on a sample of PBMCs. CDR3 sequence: CASSDRVLETQYF. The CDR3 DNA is TGTGCCAGCAGTGACAGGGTCCTGGAGACCCAGTACTTC.